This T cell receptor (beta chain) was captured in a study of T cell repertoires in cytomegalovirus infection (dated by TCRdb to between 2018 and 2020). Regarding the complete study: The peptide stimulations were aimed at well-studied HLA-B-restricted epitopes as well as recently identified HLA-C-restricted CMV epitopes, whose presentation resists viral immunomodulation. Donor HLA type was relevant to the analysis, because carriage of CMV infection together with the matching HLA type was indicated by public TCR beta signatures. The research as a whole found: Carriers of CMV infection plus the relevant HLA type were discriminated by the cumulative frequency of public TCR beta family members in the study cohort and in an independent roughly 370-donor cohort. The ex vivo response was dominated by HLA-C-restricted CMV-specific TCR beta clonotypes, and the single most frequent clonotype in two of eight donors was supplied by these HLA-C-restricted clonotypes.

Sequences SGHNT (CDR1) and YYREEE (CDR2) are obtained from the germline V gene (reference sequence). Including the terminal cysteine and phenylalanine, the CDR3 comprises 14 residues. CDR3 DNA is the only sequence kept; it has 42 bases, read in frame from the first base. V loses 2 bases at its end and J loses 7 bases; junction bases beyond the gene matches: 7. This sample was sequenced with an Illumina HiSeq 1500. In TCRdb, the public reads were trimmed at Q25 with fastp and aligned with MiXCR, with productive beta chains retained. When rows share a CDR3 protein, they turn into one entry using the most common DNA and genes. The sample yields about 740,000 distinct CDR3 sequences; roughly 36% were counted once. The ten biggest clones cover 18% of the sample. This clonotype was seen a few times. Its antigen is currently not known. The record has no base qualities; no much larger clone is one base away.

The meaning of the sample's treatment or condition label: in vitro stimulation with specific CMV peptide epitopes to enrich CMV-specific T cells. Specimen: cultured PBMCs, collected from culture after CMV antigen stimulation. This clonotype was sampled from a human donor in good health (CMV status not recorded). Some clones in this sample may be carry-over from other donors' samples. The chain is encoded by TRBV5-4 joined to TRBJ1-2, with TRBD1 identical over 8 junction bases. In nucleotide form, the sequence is TGTGCCAGCAGCTTAATGCAGGGGGCCTCTGGCTACACCTTC. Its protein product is CASSLMQGASGYTF.